Below, 3 T cell receptor beta chains from the same sample are listed, as sequenced in a study of blood T cells in healthy people across ages. The second PCR ran roughly 6 to 11 cycles with a sample-barcoded 5' primer and J-beta primers. TCRdb re-called the 5' RACE reads through MiXCR, storing one row per CDR3 protein. The sample includes around 1,000,000 distinct CDR3 sequences, around two fifths of them seen just once. Sequenced input: blood. These receptors were obtained from a man between 18 and 35 years old in good health.

CDR3 protein: CASSPGRASGPTDTQYF. The CDR3 coding sequence is TGTGCCAGCAGCCCCGGTAGGGCTAGCGGGCCCACAGATACGCAGTATTTT. The chain joins TRBV9 to TRBJ2-3; TRBD2 matches at 8 bases. Trimming cost V 4 bases and J 2 bases; bases outside gene matches: 12. The CDR3 has 17 amino acids. CDR1 is SGDLS and CDR2 is YYNGEE in the germline V gene.

The chain recombines TRBV4-1 with TRBJ2-3, with a tentative D call TRBD2 (6 bases). V was shortened by 1 base and J by 2 bases, with 13 bases between the two germline ends. Germline CDR1 is MGHRA and CDR2 is YSYEKL. This CDR3 comprises 16 residues. The CDR3 bases are TGCGCCAGCAGCCAAGCGTTGCGGGGAAACACAGATACGCAGTATTTT. Its translation is CASSQALRGNTDTQYF.

The rearrangement links TRBV5-1 to TRBJ1-4, with D possibly TRBD1 on 6 matching bases. V was clipped by 7 bases and J by 2 bases, with 12 bases between them. The CDR3 extends over 14 amino acids. The germline CDR1 and CDR2 sequences are SGHRS and YFSETQ. CDR3 nucleotides: TGCGCCAGCTGCGAGGGGGGCACTAATGAAAAACTGTTTTTT. Residues: CASCEGGTNEKLFF.